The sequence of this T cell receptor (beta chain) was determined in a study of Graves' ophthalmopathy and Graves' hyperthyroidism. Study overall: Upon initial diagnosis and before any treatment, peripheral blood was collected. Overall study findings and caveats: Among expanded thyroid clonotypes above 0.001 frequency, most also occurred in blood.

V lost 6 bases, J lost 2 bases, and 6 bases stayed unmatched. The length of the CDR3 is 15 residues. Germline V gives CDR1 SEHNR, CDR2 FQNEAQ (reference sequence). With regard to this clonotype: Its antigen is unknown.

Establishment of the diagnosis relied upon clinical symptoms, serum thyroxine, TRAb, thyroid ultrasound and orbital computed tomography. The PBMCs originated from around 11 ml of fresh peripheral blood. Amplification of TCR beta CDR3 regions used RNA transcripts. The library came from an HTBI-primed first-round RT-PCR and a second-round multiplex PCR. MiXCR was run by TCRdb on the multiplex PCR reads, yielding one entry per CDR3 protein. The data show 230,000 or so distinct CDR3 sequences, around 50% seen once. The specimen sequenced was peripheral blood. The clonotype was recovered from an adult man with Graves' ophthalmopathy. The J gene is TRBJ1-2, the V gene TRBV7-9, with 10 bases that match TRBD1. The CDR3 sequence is CASRNDRGPNYGYTF. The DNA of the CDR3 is TGTGCCAGCAGGAATGACAGGGGGCCCAACTATGGCTACACCTTC.